Following are 32 T cell receptor beta chains from one sample sequenced in a study of shared clonotypes between healthy human individuals. Generated by immunoSEQ multiplex PCR, the TCRdb table keeps only in-frame clones and is missing some. The table includes under 750,000 clones, 55% to 80% detected once. The sample consisted of memory CD4+ T cells sorted from blood. The subset: CD45RA-negative fraction. All receptors come from a woman aged 25 to 39 in good health.

This clone has just a few counts. The genes are TRBV30 and TRBJ1-5, with no clear D. V gave up 0 bases and J gave up 0 bases, with 6 bases separating them. CDR3 length: 14 residues. The germline V gene has CDR1 GTSNPN and CDR2 SVGIG (reference sequence). CDR3 coding DNA: TGTGCCTGGAGTGTACCAGTTAGCAATCAGCCCCAGCATTTT. Translated: CAWSVPVSNQPQHF.

This clone was seen a few times. The rearrangement joins TRBV11-2 to TRBJ2-7; D remains unclear. CDR1 and CDR2 (germline): SGHAT, FQNNGV. Trimming pared 2 bases from V and 5 bases from J, leaving 7 bases between. The CDR3 has 12 amino acids. CDR3 region: CASSLTSHEQYF. CDR3 nucleotides: TGTGCCAGCAGCTTAACCAGCCACGAGCAGTACTTC.

This chain uses TRBV27 with TRBJ1-2; D uncertain. Deletions cut 8 bases from V and 7 bases from J, with 14 bases between. The CDR3 spans 12 residues. Germline CDR1 is MNHEY and CDR2 is SMNVEV (reference sequence). CDR3 region: CASRSGRLGYTF. The CDR3 DNA reads TGTGCCAGCCGTTCCGGGAGGCTTGGCTACACCTTC.

The V call is TRBV9, the J call TRBJ2-7, with D possibly being TRBD2 (6 bases). The CDR3 is 14 residues long. Trimming removed 1 base at V and 5 bases at J, with 13 bases between. Per germline, CDR1 SGDLS and CDR2 YYNGEE. CDR3 sequence reads: CASSVNRGMDEQYF. DNA for the CDR3: TGTGCCAGCAGCGTAAATCGCGGGATGGACGAGCAGTACTTC.

This clone has ten or more counts. This rearrangement joins TRBV5-1 to TRBJ1-1; no reliable D call. Per the germline V gene, CDR1 is SGHRS and CDR2 is YFSETQ. V shed 5 bases and J shed 3 bases, with 17 bases lying between them. This CDR3 spans 15 amino acids. The CDR3 here is CASRIQARWDTEAFF. DNA for the CDR3: TGCGCCAGCAGAATCCAAGCCAGGTGGGACACTGAAGCTTTCTTT.

The rearrangement uses TRBV7-8 and TRBJ1-4; 11 bases align to TRBD1. CDR3 length: 17 residues. CDR1 is SGHVS, CDR2 FQNEAQ, per germline. The V segment lost 5 bases and the J segment 1 base; nucleotides outside the gene matches: 6. As DNA, the CDR3 is TGTGCCAGCAGCCGCGGGACAGGGGGGGGAACTAATGAAAAACTGTTTTTT. It yields the protein CASSRGTGGGTNEKLFF.

The chain employs TRBV7-9 and TRBJ1-2; D is perhaps TRBD1 (5 bases). Trimming stripped 3 bases from V and 4 bases from J, with 9 bases between. CDR1 is SEHNR and CDR2 is FQNEAQ in the germline V gene (reference sequence). This CDR3 comprises 13 residues. DNA for the CDR3: TGTGCCAGCAGCTTCGCAGGGAGCTATGGCTACACCTTC. It codes for CASSFAGSYGYTF.

This clone was seen only a few times. V usage is TRBV7-8 and J usage is TRBJ2-2, with a possible D match to TRBD2 (6 bases). CDR3 length equals 14 residues. The V end was cut by 5 bases, the J end by 4 bases, with 11 bases between. Germline CDR1 is SGHVS and CDR2 is FQNEAQ. CDR3 protein: CASSPYGGTGELFF. The CDR3 DNA follows: TGTGCCAGCAGCCCCTACGGGGGCACCGGGGAGCTGTTTTTT.

The rearrangement joins TRBV2 to TRBJ2-7, with D possibly matching TRBD1 (6 bases). V shed 6 bases and J shed 3 bases, with 15 bases lying between them. This CDR3 has 14 amino acids. Germline V lookup: CDR1 SNHLY, CDR2 FYNNEI. The CDR3, as DNA: TGTGCCAGCAGAGATGACAGGTTATACTACGAGCAGTACTTC. Translated, it gives CASRDDRLYYEQYF. Looking up the rest from reference TRBV2 and TRBJ2-7 gives the full variable domain: EPEVTQTPSHQVTQMGQEVILRCVPISNHLYFYWYRQILGQKVEFLVSFYNNEISEKSEIFDDQFSVERPDGSNFTLKIRSTKLEDSAMYFCASRDDRLYYEQYFGPGTRLTVT.

This sequence joins TRBV2 and TRBJ2-3; 9 bases fit TRBD2. CDR3 size: 15 residues. CDR1 is SNHLY and CDR2 is FYNNEI in the germline V gene. V gave up 7 bases and J gave up 6 bases; unmatched junction bases: 11. CDR3 in amino acids: CASTRLAAVPDTQYF. In DNA form, the CDR3 reads TGTGCCAGCACTCGACTAGCGGCTGTCCCCGATACGCAGTATTTT.

There are a few counts of this clone. The J gene is TRBJ2-7, the V gene TRBV27; 8 bases line up with TRBD1. V was clipped by 3 bases and J by 0 bases; unmatched bases: 4. The length of the CDR3 is 15 residues. Germline values: CDR1 MNHEY, CDR2 SMNVEV (reference sequence). The CDR3 DNA reads as TGTGCCAGCAGTTTTGTACAGGGGGTCTCCTACGAGCAGTACTTC. This encodes CASSFVQGVSYEQYF.

This clone has just a few counts. The V and J genes are TRBV10-2 and TRBJ2-3; 8 bases line up with TRBD2. V dropped 4 bases and J dropped 7; count of bases not matched to a gene: 4. CDR3 length: 13 amino acids. CDR1 and CDR2 (germline): WSHSY, SAAADI. This CDR3 is CASSVAGGNTQYF. The CDR3 DNA reads TGCGCCAGCAGTGTCGCGGGAGGAAATACGCAGTATTTT.

This chain uses TRBV5-1 with TRBJ1-1; no definite D call. Trimming shortened V by 0 bases and J by 2 bases, and 8 bases separated the two germline ends. This CDR3 is built from 14 residues. Germline V gene lookup returns CDR1 SGHRS and CDR2 YFSETQ. The CDR3 spells CASSLATANTEAFF. In DNA form, the CDR3 reads TGCGCCAGCAGCTTGGCCACAGCTAACACTGAAGCTTTCTTT.

J is TRBJ2-5 and V is TRBV7-3; D possibly corresponds to TRBD2 (6 bases). Germline V gene lookup returns CDR1 SGHTA and CDR2 FQGTGA. V lost 4 bases and J 5 bases, leaving 14 bases between the germline ends. The CDR3 sequence is 14 residues long. The CDR3 DNA reads as TGTGCCAGCAGCTATACTAGCTCTCGGGAGACCCAGTACTTC. This gives the protein CASSYTSSRETQYF.

This chain connects TRBV5-1 to TRBJ2-3, with 10 bases that match TRBD1. V trimming: 4 bases; J trimming: 6 bases; junction bases outside the gene matches: 5. Germline assignment: CDR1 SGHRS and CDR2 YFSETQ. CDR3 length equals 14 residues. Here the CDR3 reads CASSGGQGVDTQYF. In DNA, the CDR3 is TGCGCCAGCAGCGGAGGACAGGGGGTGGATACGCAGTATTTT.

This clone turned up a few times. The CDR3 is CASSLVPHSGVTYEQYF. In nucleotides, the CDR3 is TGTGCCAGCAGTTTAGTCCCCCATAGCGGGGTTACCTACGAGCAGTACTTC. This chain links TRBV28 with TRBJ2-7; TRBD2 matches 8 bases. V shed 2 bases and J 2 bases; nucleotides not matched to a gene: 11. CDR1 and CDR2 (germline): MDHEN, SYDVKM. The CDR3 totals 17 residues.

V is TRBV5-6 and J is TRBJ1-1, with D unresolved. The germline CDR1 and CDR2 sequences are SGHDT and YYEEEE. This CDR3 contains 13 residues. The V gene lost 4 bases and the J gene lost 1 base, with 8 bases spanning the gap. This CDR3 reads CASSTWTNTEAFF. The CDR3 DNA reads TGTGCCAGCAGCACCTGGACGAACACTGAAGCTTTCTTT.

J is TRBJ2-5 and V is TRBV11-2, with 7 bases aligning to TRBD2. Trimming removed 4 bases from V and 5 bases from J; junction bases left unmatched: 10. Germline CDR1 is SGHAT and CDR2 is FQNNGV. The CDR3 has 15 amino acids. The CDR3 sequence is CASSSSGNGGETQYF. The CDR3 nucleotides are TGTGCCAGCAGCTCAAGCGGGAACGGGGGGGAGACCCAGTACTTC.

The rearrangement joins TRBV6-5 to TRBJ2-7; 7 bases are shared with TRBD1. V was clipped by 4 bases and J by 2 bases; unmatched bases: 8. The CDR3 has 15 amino acids. Germline V gene sequence: CDR1 MNHEY, CDR2 SVGAGI. CDR3 sequence reads: CASSSQGPVPYEQYF. Written as DNA, the CDR3 is TGTGCCAGCAGTTCACAGGGGCCCGTTCCCTACGAGCAGTACTTC.

The gene calls are TRBV5-6 and TRBJ2-7, with D hard to call. CDR3 size: 13 residues. Germline V lookup: CDR1 SGHDT, CDR2 YYEEEE. Trimming pared 3 bases from V and 4 bases from J, leaving 11 bases between. CDR3 nucleotide sequence: TGTGCCAGCAGCTCCGCCGCCCTATACGAGCAGTACTTC. Protein: CASSSAALYEQYF.

The table lists this clone with a count of one. The chain recombines TRBV28 with TRBJ1-4, with 9 positions matching TRBD1. This CDR3 is 13 amino acids long. Germline V CDR1 and CDR2: MDHEN, SYDVKM. The CDR3 DNA reads as TGTGGGACAGGGGCTTCAACTAATGAAAAACTGTTTTTT. Translation: CGTGASTNEKLFF. Full variable domain (missing parts from reference TRBV28 and TRBJ1-4): DVKVTQSSRYLVKRTGEKVFLECVQDMDHENMFWYRQDPGLGLRLIYFSYDVKMKEKGDIPEGYSVSREKKERFSLILESASTNQTSMYLCGTGASTNEKLFFGSGTQLSVL.

The chain has TRBV30 and TRBJ1-5; possibly TRBD1 for D (5 bases). V was pared by 3 bases and J by 2 bases, with 20 bases between. The length of the CDR3 is 17 residues. Germline V gives CDR1 GTSNPN, CDR2 SVGIG (reference sequence). The CDR3 reads CAWREGWGSGGNQPQHF. The CDR3 DNA reads TGTGCCTGGAGGGAAGGTTGGGGGTCGGGAGGCAATCAGCCCCAGCATTTT. Complete variable domain (other parts from reference TRBV30 and TRBJ1-5): SQTIHQWPATLVQPVGSPLSLECTVEGTSNPNLYWYRQAAGRGLQLLFYSVGIGQISSEVPQNLSASRPQDRQFILSSKKLLLSDSGFYLCAWREGWGSGGNQPQHFGDGTRLSIL.

This clone turned up a few times. The rearrangement uses TRBV6-6 and TRBJ2-2; weak D call: TRBD2 (5 bases). CDR1 and CDR2 (germline): MNHNY, SVGAGI (reference sequence). The CDR3 is made up of 15 amino acids. Trimming shortened V by 8 bases and J by 3 bases, and 16 bases separated the two germline ends. DNA of the CDR3: TGTGCCAGCGGGCGGGCTAGCCAGTACACCGGGGAGCTGTTTTTT. This translates into CASGRASQYTGELFF.

The V and J genes are TRBV28 and TRBJ2-1, with 7 positions matching TRBD2. The CDR3 runs to 16 residues. Germline V lookup: CDR1 MDHEN, CDR2 SYDVKM. V shed 4 bases, J shed 0 bases, and the junction held 6 bases outside the gene matches. CDR3 nucleotides: TGTGCCAGCAGTTCTAGCGGCCTTAGCTCCTACAATGAGCAGTTCTTC. Amino acid sequence: CASSSSGLSSYNEQFF.

This clone has only one observation. The J gene is TRBJ2-3, the V gene TRBV5-4; 8 bases agree with TRBD2. Germline CDR1 reads SGHNT; CDR2 reads YYREEE (reference sequence). The CDR3 length is 17 residues. V dropped 0 bases and J dropped 2; count of bases not matched to a gene: 8. CDR3 sequence reads: CASSLDPGRAFTDTQYF. CDR3 sequence (DNA): TGTGCCAGCAGCTTGGACCCCGGGAGGGCGTTCACAGATACGCAGTATTTT. The full variable domain, its missing parts supplied by reference TRBV5-4 and TRBJ2-3, is ETGVTQSPTHLIKTRGQQVTLRCSSQSGHNTVSWYQQALGQGPQFIFQYYREEENGRGNFPPRFSGLQFPNYSSELNVNALELDDSALYLCASSLDPGRAFTDTQYFGPGTRLTVL.

The chain has TRBV5-4 and TRBJ2-5, with a tentative D call TRBD2 (6 bases). The V end lost 0 bases, the J end lost 5 bases, and 14 bases lay between the germline ends. Germline lookup yields CDR1 SGHNT and CDR2 YYREEE (reference sequence). CDR3 size: 15 residues. The DNA for the CDR3 is TGTGCCAGCAGCTTGGCCTTAGGGGAGGCGGAGACCCAGTACTTC. Residues: CASSLALGEAETQYF.

DNA for the CDR3: TGTGCCAGCAGTTCCTCCCCGACGGTCAACTATGGCTACACCTTC. Encoded protein: CASSSSPTVNYGYTF. The chain carries TRBV6-5 and TRBJ1-2; the D is unclear. CDR1 and CDR2 (germline): MNHEY, SVGAGI. The CDR3 totals 15 residues. Trimming stripped 4 bases from V and 2 bases from J, with 14 bases between.

This chain links TRBV7-8 with TRBJ2-5; 7 nucleotides align to TRBD1. Germline values: CDR1 SGHVS, CDR2 FQNEAQ. The CDR3 has 14 amino acids. J lost 3 bases, V lost 5 bases, and 6 bases had no gene match. CDR3 bases: TGTGCCAGCAGCCCTCTAGACAGGGAAGAGACCCAGTACTTC. This codes for CASSPLDREETQYF.

In regard to this clone: The identical CDR3 is also encoded by other nucleotide sequences in the sample. The chain joins TRBV29-1 to TRBJ1-2; 7 bases map to TRBD1. This CDR3 is 11 amino acids long. Germline loops: CDR1 SQVTM, CDR2 ANQGSEA. V was clipped by 7 bases and J by 4 bases; unmatched bases: 3. CDR3 sequence: CSGRQGYGYTF. The DNA of the CDR3 is TGCAGCGGGAGACAGGGCTATGGCTACACCTTC.

The chain carries TRBV7-2 and TRBJ2-2; D gene ambiguous. This CDR3 region has 16 residues. V lost 1 base to trimming and J lost 4 bases, with 13 bases between them. CDR1 SGHTA and CDR2 FQGNSA come from the germline V gene. As DNA, the CDR3 is TGTGCCAGCAGCTTAGAGCCCGCGTCGGGCACCGGGGAGCTGTTTTTT. This gives the protein CASSLEPASGTGELFF.

This sequence joins TRBV5-1 and TRBJ1-4, with D possibly being TRBD1 (5 bases). The CDR3 extends over 15 amino acids. Per germline, CDR1 SGHRS and CDR2 YFSETQ. Trimming left V 1 base short and J 4 bases short, with 11 bases between. DNA for the CDR3: TGCGCCAGCAGCTTGCTAGTAGGGGTTAATGAAAAACTGTTTTTT. It codes for CASSLLVGVNEKLFF.

This clone was picked up many times. V is TRBV19 and J is TRBJ1-1; tentative D call: TRBD1 (5 bases). V lost 1 base to trimming and J lost 8 bases, with 14 bases between them. The CDR3 contains 14 residues. The germline CDR1 and CDR2 sequences are LNHDA and SQIVND (reference sequence). The CDR3 is CASSIVGPPSEAFF. The DNA for the CDR3 is TGTGCCAGTAGTATAGTGGGACCTCCCTCGGAAGCTTTCTTT.